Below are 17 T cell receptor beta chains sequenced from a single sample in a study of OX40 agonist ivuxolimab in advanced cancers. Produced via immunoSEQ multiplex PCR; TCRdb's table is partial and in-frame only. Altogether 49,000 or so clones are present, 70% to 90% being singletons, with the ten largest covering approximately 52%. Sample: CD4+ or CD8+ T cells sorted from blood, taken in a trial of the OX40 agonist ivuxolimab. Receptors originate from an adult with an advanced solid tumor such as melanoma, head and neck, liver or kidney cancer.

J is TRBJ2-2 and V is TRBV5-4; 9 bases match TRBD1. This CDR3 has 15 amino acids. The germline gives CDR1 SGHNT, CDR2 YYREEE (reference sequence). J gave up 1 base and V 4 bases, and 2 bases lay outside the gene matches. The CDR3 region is CASSRQGENTGELFF. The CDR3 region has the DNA TGTGCCAGCAGCCGACAGGGGGAGAACACCGGGGAGCTGTTTTTT.

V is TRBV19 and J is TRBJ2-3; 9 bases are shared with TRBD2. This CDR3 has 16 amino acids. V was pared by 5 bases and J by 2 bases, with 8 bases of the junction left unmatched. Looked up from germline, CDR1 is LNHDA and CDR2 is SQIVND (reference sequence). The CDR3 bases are TGTGCCAGTAGTCCACGGACTAGCGTCAACACAGATACGCAGTATTTT. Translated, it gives CASSPRTSVNTDTQYF.

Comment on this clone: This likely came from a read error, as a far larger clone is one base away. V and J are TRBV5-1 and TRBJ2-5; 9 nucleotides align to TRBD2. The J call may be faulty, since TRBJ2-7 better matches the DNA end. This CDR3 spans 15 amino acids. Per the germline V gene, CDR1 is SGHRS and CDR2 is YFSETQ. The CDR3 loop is CASSETRGGVYEQYF. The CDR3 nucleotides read TGCGCCAGCAGCGAAACTCGCGGGGGGGTCTACGAGCAGTACTTC.

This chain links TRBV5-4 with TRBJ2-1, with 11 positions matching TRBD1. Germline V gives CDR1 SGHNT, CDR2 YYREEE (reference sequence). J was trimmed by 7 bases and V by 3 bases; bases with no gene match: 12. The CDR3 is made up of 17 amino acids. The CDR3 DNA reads TGTGCCAGCAGCTCGGGAAAAGGACAGGGGGCCAGGAATGAGCAGTTCTTC. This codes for CASSSGKGQGARNEQFF.

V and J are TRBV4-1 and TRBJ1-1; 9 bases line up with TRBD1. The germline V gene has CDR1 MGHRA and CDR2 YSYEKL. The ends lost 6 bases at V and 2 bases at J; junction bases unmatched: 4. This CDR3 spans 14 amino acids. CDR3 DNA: TGCGCCAGCAGGACGACAGGGGGAAACACTGAAGCTTTCTTT. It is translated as CASRTTGGNTEAFF.

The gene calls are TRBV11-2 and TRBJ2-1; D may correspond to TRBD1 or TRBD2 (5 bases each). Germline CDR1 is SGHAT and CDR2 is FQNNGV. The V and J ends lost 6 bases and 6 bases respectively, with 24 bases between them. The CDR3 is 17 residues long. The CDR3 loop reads CASRPRDQPSGTNEQFF. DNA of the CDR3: TGTGCCAGCAGGCCACGGGACCAACCCTCCGGTACCAATGAGCAGTTCTTC.

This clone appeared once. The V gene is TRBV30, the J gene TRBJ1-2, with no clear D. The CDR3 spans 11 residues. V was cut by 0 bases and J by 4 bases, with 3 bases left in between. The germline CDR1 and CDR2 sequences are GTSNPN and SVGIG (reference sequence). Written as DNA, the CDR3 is TGTGCCTGGAGTGTCCTCTATGGCTACACCTTC. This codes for CAWSVLYGYTF.

The CDR3: CASSPGGSPYEQYF. In DNA, the CDR3 is TGTGCCAGCAGCCCTGGGGGTTCCCCCTACGAGCAGTACTTC. V and J are TRBV7-9 and TRBJ2-7; D may be TRBD1 or TRBD2 (5 bases each). Germline V gene lookup returns CDR1 SEHNR and CDR2 FQNEAQ (reference sequence). Trimming removed 5 bases at V and 2 bases at J, with 13 bases between. This CDR3 is built from 14 residues.

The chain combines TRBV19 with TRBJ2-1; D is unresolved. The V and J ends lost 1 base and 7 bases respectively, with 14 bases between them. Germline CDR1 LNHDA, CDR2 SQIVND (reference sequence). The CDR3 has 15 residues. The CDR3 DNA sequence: TGTGCCAGTAGTATAGGGGCATCTTTGCTAAATGAGCAGTTCTTC. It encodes CASSIGASLLNEQFF.

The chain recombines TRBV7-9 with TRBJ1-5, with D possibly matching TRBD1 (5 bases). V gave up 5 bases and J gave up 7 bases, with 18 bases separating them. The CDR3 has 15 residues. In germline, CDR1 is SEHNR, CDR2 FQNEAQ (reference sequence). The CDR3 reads CASSPVGQGVQPQHF. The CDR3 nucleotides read TGTGCCAGCAGCCCGGTAGGGCAGGGCGTGCAGCCCCAGCATTTT.

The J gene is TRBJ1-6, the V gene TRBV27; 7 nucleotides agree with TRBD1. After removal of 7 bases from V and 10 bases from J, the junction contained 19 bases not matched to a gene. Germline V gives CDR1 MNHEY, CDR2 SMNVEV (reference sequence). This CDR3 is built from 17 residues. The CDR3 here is CASTSDTGVGFKSPLHF. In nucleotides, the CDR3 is TGTGCCAGCACCTCGGACACAGGGGTAGGATTTAAATCACCCCTCCACTTT.

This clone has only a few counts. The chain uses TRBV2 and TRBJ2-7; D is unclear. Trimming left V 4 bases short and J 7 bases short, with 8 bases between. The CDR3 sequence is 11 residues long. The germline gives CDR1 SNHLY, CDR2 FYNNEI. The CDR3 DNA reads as TGTGCCAGCAGTGTTCAAGTTGAGCAGTACTTC. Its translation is CASSVQVEQYF.

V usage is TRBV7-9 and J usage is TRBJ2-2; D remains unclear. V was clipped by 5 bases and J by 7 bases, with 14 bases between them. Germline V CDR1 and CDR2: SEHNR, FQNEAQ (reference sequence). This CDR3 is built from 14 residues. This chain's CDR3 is CASSPRAVVGELFF. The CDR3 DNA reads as TGTGCCAGCAGCCCCAGAGCAGTCGTCGGGGAGCTGTTTTTT. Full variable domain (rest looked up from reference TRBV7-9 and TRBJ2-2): DTGVSQNPRHKITKRGQNVTFRCDPISEHNRLYWYRQTLGQGPEFLTYFQNEAQLEKSRLLSDRFSAERPKGSFSTLEIQRTEQGDSAMYLCASSPRAVVGELFFGEGSRLTVL.

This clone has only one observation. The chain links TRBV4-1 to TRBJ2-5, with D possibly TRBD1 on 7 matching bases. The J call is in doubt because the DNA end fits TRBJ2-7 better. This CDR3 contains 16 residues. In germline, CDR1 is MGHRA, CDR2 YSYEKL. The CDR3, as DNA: TGCGCCAGCAGCCAAAGAATTGGGCAGGGGGGAAACGAGCAGTACTTC. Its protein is CASSQRIGQGGNEQYF.

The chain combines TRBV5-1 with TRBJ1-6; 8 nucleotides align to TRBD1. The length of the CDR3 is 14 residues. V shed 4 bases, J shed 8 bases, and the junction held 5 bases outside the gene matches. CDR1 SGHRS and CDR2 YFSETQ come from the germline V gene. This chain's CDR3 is CASSADRGYSPLHF. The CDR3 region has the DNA TGCGCCAGCAGCGCCGACAGGGGTTATTCACCCCTCCACTTT.

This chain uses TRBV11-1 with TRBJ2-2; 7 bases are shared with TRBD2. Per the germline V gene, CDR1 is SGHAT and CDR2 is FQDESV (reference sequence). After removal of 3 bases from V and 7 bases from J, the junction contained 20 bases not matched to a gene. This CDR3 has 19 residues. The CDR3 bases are TGTGCCAGCAGCTTCGGGAGCGGGATGAATATGTTGGCTGGCGGGGAGCTGTTTTTT. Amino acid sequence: CASSFGSGMNMLAGGELFF.

CDR3 coding DNA: TGTGCCAGCTCTAGCGGGGCCCGGGCCCACGGGGAGCTGTTTTTT. It encodes CASSSGARAHGELFF. The gene calls are TRBV25-1 and TRBJ2-2; 9 nucleotides align to TRBD2. After removal of 8 bases from V and 7 bases from J, the junction contained 11 bases not matched to a gene. The CDR3 totals 15 residues. Germline values: CDR1 MGHDK, CDR2 SYGVNS.